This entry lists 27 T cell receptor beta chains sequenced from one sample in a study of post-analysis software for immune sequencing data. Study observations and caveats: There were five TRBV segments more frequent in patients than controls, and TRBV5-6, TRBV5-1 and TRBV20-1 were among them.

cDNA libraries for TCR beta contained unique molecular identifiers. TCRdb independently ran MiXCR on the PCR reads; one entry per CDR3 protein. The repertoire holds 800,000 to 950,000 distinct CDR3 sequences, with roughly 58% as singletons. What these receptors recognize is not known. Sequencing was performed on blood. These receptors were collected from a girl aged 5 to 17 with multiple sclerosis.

DNA of the CDR3: TGCGCCAGCAGCTTGGGACAGGGGGCAGGGTCCTACAATGAGCAGTTCTTC. It is translated as CASSLGQGAGSYNEQFF. This chain uses TRBV5-1 with TRBJ2-1, with 10 positions matching TRBD1. Germline CDR1 is SGHRS and CDR2 is YFSETQ. The CDR3 has 17 residues. V dropped 0 bases and J dropped 1; count of bases not matched to a gene: 4.

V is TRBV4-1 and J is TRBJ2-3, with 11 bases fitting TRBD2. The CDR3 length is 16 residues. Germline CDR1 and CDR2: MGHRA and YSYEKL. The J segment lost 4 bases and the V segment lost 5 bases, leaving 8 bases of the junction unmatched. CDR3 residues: CASSYGTSGNADTQYF. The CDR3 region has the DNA TGCGCCAGCAGCTACGGGACTAGCGGTAATGCAGATACGCAGTATTTT.

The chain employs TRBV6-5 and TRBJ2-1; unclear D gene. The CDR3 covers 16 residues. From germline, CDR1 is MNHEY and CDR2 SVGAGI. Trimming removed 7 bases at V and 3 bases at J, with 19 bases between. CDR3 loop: CASKEQPGLLYNEQFF. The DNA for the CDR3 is TGTGCCAGCAAGGAACAGCCCGGGCTGCTCTACAATGAGCAGTTCTTC.

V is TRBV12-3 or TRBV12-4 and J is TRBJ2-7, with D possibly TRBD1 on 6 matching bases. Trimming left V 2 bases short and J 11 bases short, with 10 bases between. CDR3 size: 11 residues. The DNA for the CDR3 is TGTGCCAGCAGTTTATCAGGGGTGGAGTACTTC. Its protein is CASSLSGVEYF.

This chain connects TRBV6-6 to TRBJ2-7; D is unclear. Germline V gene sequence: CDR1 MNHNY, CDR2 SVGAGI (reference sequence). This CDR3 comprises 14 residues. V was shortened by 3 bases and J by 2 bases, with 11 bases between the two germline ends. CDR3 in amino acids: CASSYNPVAYEQYF. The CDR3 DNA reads TGTGCCAGCAGTTATAACCCAGTTGCCTACGAGCAGTACTTC.

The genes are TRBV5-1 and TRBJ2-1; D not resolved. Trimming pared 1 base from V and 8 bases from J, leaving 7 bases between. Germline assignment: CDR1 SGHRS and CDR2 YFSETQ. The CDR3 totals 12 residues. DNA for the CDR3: TGCGCCAGCAGCTTGAACGGGCATGAGCAGTTCTTC. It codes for CASSLNGHEQFF.

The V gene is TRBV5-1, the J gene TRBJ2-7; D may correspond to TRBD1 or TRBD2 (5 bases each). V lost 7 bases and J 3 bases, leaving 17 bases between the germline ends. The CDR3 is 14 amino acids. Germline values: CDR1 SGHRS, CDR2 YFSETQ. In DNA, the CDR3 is TGCGCCAGCCGCCGGGACCGGGGATACTACGAGCAGTACTTC. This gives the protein CASRRDRGYYEQYF. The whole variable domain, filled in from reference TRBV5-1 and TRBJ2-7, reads KAGVTQTPRYLIKTRGQQVTLSCSPISGHRSVSWYQQTPGQGLQFLFEYFSETQRNKGNFPGRFSGRQFSNSRSEMNVSTLELGDSALYLCASRRDRGYYEQYFGPGTRLTVT.

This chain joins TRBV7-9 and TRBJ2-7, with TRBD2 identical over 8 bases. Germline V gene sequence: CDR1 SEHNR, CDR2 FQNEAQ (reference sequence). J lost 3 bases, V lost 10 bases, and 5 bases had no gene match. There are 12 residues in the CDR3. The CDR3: CAIREGVYEQYF. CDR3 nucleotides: TGTGCCATTCGGGAGGGAGTCTACGAGCAGTACTTC.

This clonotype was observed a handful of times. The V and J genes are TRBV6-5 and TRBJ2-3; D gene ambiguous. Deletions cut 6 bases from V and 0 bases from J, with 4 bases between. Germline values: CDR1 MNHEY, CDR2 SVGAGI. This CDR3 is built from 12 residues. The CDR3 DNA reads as TGTGCCAGCAGGGACAGCACAGATACGCAGTATTTT. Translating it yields CASRDSTDTQYF.

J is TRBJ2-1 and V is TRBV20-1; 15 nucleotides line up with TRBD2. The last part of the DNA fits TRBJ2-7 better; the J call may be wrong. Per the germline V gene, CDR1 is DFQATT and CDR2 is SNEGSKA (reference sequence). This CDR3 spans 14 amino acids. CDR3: CSAGGLAGGYEQYF. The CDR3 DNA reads TGCAGTGCTGGGGGACTAGCGGGGGGCTACGAGCAGTACTTC.

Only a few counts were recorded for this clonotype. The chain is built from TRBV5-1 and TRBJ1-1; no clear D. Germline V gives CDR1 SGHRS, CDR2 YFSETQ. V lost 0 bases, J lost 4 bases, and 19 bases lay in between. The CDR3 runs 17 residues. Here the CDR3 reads CASSLEPPGSTLTEAFF. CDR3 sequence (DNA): TGCGCCAGCAGCTTGGAACCGCCGGGCAGTACTCTCACTGAAGCTTTCTTT.

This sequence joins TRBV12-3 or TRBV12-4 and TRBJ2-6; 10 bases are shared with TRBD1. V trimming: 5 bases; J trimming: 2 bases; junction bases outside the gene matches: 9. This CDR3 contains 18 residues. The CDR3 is CASSPGTGAQAGANVLTF. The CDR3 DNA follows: TGTGCCAGCAGTCCCGGGACAGGGGCCCAGGCTGGGGCCAACGTCCTGACTTTC.

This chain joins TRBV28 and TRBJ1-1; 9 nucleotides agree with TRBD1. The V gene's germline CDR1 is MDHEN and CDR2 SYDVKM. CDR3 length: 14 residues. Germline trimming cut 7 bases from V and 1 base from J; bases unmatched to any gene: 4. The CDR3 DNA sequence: TGTGCCAGCAAACGGGACAGGGAGAACACTGAAGCTTTCTTT. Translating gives CASKRDRENTEAFF.

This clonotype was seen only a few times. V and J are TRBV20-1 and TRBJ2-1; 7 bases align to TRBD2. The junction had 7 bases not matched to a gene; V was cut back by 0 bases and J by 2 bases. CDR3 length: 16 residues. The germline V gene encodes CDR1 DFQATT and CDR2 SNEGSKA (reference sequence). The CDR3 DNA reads TGCAGTGCTAGAGATCGACTAGCAGTAACCTACAATGAGCAGTTCTTC. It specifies CSARDRLAVTYNEQFF.

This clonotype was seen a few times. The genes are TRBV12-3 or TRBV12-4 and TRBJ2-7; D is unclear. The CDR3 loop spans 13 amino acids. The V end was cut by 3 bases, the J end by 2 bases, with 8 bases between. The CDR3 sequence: CASSFPGTYEQYF. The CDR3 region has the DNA TGTGCCAGCAGTTTCCCCGGAACCTACGAGCAGTACTTC.

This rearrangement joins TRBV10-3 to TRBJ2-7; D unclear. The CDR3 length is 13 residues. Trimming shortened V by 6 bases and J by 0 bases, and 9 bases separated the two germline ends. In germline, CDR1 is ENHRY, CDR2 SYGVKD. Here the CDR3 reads CAISDQNSYEQYF. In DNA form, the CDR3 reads TGTGCCATCAGCGACCAAAACTCCTACGAGCAGTACTTC.

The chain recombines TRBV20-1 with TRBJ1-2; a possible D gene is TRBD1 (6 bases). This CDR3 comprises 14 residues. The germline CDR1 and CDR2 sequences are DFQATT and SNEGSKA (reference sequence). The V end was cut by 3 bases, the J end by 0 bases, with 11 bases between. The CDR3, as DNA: TGCAGTGCTAGTGAACAGGGAACTAACTATGGCTACACCTTC. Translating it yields CSASEQGTNYGYTF.

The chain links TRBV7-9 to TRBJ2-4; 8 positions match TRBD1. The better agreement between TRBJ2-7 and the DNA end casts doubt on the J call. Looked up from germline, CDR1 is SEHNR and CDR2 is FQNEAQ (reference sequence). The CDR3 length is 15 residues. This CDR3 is CASSPPGQGVLEQYF. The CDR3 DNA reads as TGTGCCAGCAGCCCTCCAGGACAGGGAGTTCTCGAGCAGTACTTC.

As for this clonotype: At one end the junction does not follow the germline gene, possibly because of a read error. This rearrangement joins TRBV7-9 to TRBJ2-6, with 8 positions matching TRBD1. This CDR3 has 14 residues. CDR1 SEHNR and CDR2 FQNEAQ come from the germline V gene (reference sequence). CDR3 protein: CADSGGAGANVRTF. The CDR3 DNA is TGTGCCGACTCAGGGGGCGCTGGGGCCAACGTCCGGACTTTC.

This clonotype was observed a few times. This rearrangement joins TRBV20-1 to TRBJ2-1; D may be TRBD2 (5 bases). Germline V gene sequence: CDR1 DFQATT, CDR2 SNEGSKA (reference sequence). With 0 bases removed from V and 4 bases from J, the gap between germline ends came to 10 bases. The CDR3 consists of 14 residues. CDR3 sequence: CSARDGGQYNEQFF. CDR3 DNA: TGCAGTGCTAGAGATGGCGGGCAATACAATGAGCAGTTCTTC.

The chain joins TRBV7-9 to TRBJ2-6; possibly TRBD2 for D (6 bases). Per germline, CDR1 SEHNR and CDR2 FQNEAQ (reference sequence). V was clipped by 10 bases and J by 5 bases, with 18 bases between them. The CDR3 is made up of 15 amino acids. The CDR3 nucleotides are TGTGCCACCGGGGGATTCTTTTCTAGGGCCAACGTCCTGACTTTC. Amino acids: CATGGFFSRANVLTF. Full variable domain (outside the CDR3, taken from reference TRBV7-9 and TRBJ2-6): DTGVSQNPRHKITKRGQNVTFRCDPISEHNRLYWYRQTLGQGPEFLTYFQNEAQLEKSRLLSDRFSAERPKGSFSTLEIQRTEQGDSAMYLCATGGFFSRANVLTFGAGSRLTVL.

For the CDR3, the DNA is TGCAGTGCTAGAGATGGGCGCGGGGGGCTCGAGCAGTACTTC. Its translation: CSARDGRGGLEQYF. The rearrangement joins TRBV20-1 to TRBJ2-7; 8 bases are a match to TRBD2. This CDR3 region has 14 residues. Germline V gene sequence: CDR1 DFQATT, CDR2 SNEGSKA (reference sequence). V gave up 0 bases and J gave up 6 bases; unmatched junction bases: 7.

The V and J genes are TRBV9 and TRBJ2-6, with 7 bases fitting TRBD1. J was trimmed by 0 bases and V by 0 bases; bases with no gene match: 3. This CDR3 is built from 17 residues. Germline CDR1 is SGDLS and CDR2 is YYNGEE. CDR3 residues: CASSVEGARSGANVLTF. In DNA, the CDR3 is TGTGCCAGCAGCGTAGAGGGGGCCCGCTCTGGGGCCAACGTCCTGACTTTC.

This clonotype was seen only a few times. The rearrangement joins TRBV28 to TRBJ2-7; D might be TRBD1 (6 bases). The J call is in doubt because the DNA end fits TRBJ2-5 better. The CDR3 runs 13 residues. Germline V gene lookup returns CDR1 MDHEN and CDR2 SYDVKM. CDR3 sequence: CASSSDRSGTQYF. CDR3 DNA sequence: TGTGCCAGCAGTTCAGACAGGTCCGGGACCCAGTACTTC.

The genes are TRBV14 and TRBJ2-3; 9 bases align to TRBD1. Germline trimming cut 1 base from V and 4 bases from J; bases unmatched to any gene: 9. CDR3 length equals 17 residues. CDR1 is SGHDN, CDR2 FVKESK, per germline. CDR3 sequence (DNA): TGTGCCAGCAGCCAAGGCGTCGGGACAGGGTTCGCAGATACGCAGTATTTT. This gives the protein CASSQGVGTGFADTQYF. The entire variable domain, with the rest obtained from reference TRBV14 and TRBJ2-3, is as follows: EAGVTQFPSHSVIEKGQTVTLRCDPISGHDNLYWYRRVMGKEIKFLLHFVKESKQDESGMPNNRFLAERTGGTYSTLKVQPAELEDSGVYFCASSQGVGTGFADTQYFGPGTRLTVL.

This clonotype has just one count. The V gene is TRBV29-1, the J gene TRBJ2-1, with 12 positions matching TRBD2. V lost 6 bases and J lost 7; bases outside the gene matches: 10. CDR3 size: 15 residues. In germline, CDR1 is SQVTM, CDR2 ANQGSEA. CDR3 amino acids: CSVIRLAGVFNEQFF. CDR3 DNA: TGCAGCGTGATTAGACTAGCGGGAGTTTTTAATGAGCAGTTCTTC.

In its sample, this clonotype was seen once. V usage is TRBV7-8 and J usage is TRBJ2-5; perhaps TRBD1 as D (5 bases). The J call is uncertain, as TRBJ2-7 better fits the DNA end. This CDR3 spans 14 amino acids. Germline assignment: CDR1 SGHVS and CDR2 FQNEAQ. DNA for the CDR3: TGTGCCAGCAGCTTAGGGGCAGGGAACTACGAGCAGTACTTC. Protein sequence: CASSLGAGNYEQYF.